This T cell receptor beta chain was identified during a study of T cell repertoires in ileal Crohn's disease. In the study overall: Over 30% were active smokers at surgery; median disease duration was approximately 7.3 years.

TCRdb's table, derived via immunoSEQ multiplex PCR, lists solely in-frame clones and lacks some. This table holds about 4,500 clones, 75% to 85% found once. The CDR3 contains 16 residues. V was clipped by 1 base and J by 11 bases; unmatched bases: 15. Germline V gene data show CDR1 as GTSNPN and CDR2 as SVGIG (reference sequence). Note on this clone: The antigen remains unidentified.

Study-wide results and limits: Endoscopic recurrence occurred in every patient whose clonality exceeded 26.8%. Clonal expansions were more frequent in active smokers than non-smokers at surgery.

The rearrangement links TRBV30 to TRBJ1-5, with 9 bases identical to TRBD1. Sequencing was done on a sample of ileal tissue. This TCR derives from an adult with Crohn's disease. CDR3 loop: CAWSATGGVGFSSQHF. Here the CDR3 DNA reads TGTGCCTGGAGTGCGACAGGGGGGGTGGGTTTTTCGTCCCAGCATTTT.